The next 22 T cell receptor beta chains were all read from a single sample in a study of blood T cell repertoires in COVID-19 (dated by TCRdb to about 2020). Libraries came from the immunoSEQ multiplex PCR assay. TCRdb re-hosts the immuneACCESS table, in-frame sequences only. Its copies lack some clones; in the studies checked, an unresolved V gene accounts for under half of them, and the cause for the rest is not known. The sample records 160,000 or so clones, more than 65% of which are singletons. The top ten clonotypes cover less than 20% of the sample. Material for sequencing was PBMCs or T cells enriched from blood (not recorded which). These receptors originate from a man aged 60-69 years who had recovered from COVID-19.

The chain uses TRBV27 and TRBJ2-7; D uncertain. Germline V gives CDR1 MNHEY, CDR2 SMNVEV (reference sequence). V lost 4 bases and J lost 1, with 14 bases in between. CDR3 length: 15 amino acids. The DNA of the CDR3 is TGTGCCAGCAGTTCAACCCCCGGTTCATCCTACGAGCAGTACTTC. Its protein is CASSSTPGSSYEQYF.

This chain uses TRBV4-1 with TRBJ1-5; D remains unclear. V shed 0 bases and J shed 0 bases, with 12 bases lying between them. This CDR3 is built from 17 residues. In germline, CDR1 is MGHRA, CDR2 YSYEKL. CDR3 protein: CASSQDRADYSNQPQHF. The CDR3 DNA reads TGCGCCAGCAGCCAAGATCGGGCGGACTATAGCAATCAGCCCCAGCATTTT.

This chain connects TRBV7-3 to TRBJ2-3; TRBD2 aligns across 7 bases. This CDR3 is 14 amino acids long. The V and J ends lost 8 bases and 2 bases, in that order; junction bases with no gene match: 7. The germline CDR1 and CDR2 sequences are SGHTA and FQGTGA. The CDR3 bases are TGTGCCAGCGGCGGGAGAGGAGTCACAGATACGCAGTATTTT. Translating gives CASGGRGVTDTQYF.

The chain carries TRBV7-8 and TRBJ2-7; D call uncertain. The CDR3 has 12 residues. V was trimmed by 6 bases and J by 2 bases, leaving 8 bases between them. CDR1 and CDR2 from the germline V gene are SGHVS and FQNEAQ. The CDR3 region has the DNA TGTGCCAGCAGTACAGAACCCTACGAGCAGTACTTC. Translation gives CASSTEPYEQYF.

V gene TRBV18 combines with J gene TRBJ1-2; 10 bases line up with TRBD1. The CDR3 is 12 residues long. In germline, CDR1 is KGHSH, CDR2 LQKENI. With V trimmed by 4 bases and J by 7 bases, 0 bases remained unmatched. This CDR3 reads CASSRDRGGYTF. The CDR3 region has the DNA TGTGCCAGCTCACGGGACAGGGGTGGCTACACCTTC.

The chain links TRBV7-6 to TRBJ2-1; 9 bases fit TRBD2. This CDR3 comprises 16 residues. V lost 5 bases to trimming and J lost 5 bases; unmatched junction nucleotides: 10. Germline CDR1 and CDR2: SGHVS and FNYEAQ. CDR3 bases: TGTGCCAGCAGCCCTAGCTCTAGCGGGGCAAACAATGAGCAGTTCTTC. It is translated as CASSPSSSGANNEQFF.

The V gene is TRBV7-2, the J gene TRBJ1-4; 8 nucleotides match TRBD1. The germline V gene has CDR1 SGHTA and CDR2 FQGNSA. The CDR3 length is 14 residues. Trimming cost V 3 bases and J 5 bases; bases outside gene matches: 2. The CDR3 spells CASSLDRVNEKLFF. DNA for the CDR3: TGTGCCAGCAGCTTGGACAGGGTAAATGAAAAACTGTTTTTT.

The chain has TRBV7-9 and TRBJ2-6, with 8 nucleotides matching TRBD2. V lost 5 bases and J lost 2; bases outside the gene matches: 2. Looked up from germline, CDR1 is SEHNR and CDR2 is FQNEAQ (reference sequence). CDR3 length: 15 amino acids. Written as DNA, the CDR3 is TGTGCCAGCAGCCAAGCGGGGGCTGGGGCCAACGTCCTGACTTTC. Amino acids: CASSQAGAGANVLTF.

The genes are TRBV5-1 and TRBJ2-5, with 8 bases matching TRBD1. The CDR3 loop spans 14 amino acids. The germline gives CDR1 SGHRS, CDR2 YFSETQ. With 4 bases clipped from V and 2 bases from J, the junction kept 4 bases outside the gene matches. In DNA form, the CDR3 reads TGCGCCAGCAGCGTACAGGGGGGACAAGAGACCCAGTACTTC. Translating it yields CASSVQGGQETQYF. The full variable domain, rest sourced from reference TRBV5-1 and TRBJ2-5, is KAGVTQTPRYLIKTRGQQVTLSCSPISGHRSVSWYQQTPGQGLQFLFEYFSETQRNKGNFPGRFSGRQFSNSRSEMNVSTLELGDSALYLCASSVQGGQETQYFGPGTRLLVL.

The J gene is TRBJ2-7, the V gene TRBV6-5; D may be TRBD2 (6 bases). The germline V and J ends were trimmed by 4 bases and 3 bases, with 10 bases remaining between them. Germline values: CDR1 MNHEY, CDR2 SVGAGI. CDR3 size: 13 residues. This CDR3 reads CASSLAVDYEQYF. The CDR3 DNA is TGTGCCAGCAGTTTAGCGGTGGACTACGAGCAGTACTTC.

This chain's CDR3 is CASSLGWPGSPLHF. CDR3 sequence (DNA): TGCGCCAGCAGCTTGGGATGGCCGGGGTCACCCCTCCACTTT. The rearrangement links TRBV5-1 to TRBJ1-6; D not resolved. The germline CDR1 and CDR2 sequences are SGHRS and YFSETQ. This CDR3 spans 14 amino acids. V lost 0 bases and J 10 bases, leaving 11 bases between the germline ends.

This chain uses TRBV7-2 with TRBJ1-1; 9 positions match TRBD1. Germline CDR1 is SGHTA and CDR2 is FQGNSA. The CDR3 covers 14 residues. The V gene end was trimmed by 3 bases and the J gene end by 2 bases; junction bases not matched to a gene: 1. CDR3 nucleotide sequence: TGTGCCAGCAGCTTGGGACAGGGCAACACTGAAGCTTTCTTT. This sequence encodes CASSLGQGNTEAFF.

The chain has TRBV19 and TRBJ1-1, with 9 positions matching TRBD1. Germline-derived CDR1 and CDR2 are LNHDA and SQIVND (reference sequence). Trimming took 4 bases from V and 3 from J; bases not matched to a gene: 9. The CDR3 has 16 residues. Written as DNA, the CDR3 is TGTGCCAGTAGTAGGTCACAGGGGGCCGGGGACACTGAAGCTTTCTTT. This sequence encodes CASSRSQGAGDTEAFF. Drawing the rest from reference TRBV19 and TRBJ1-1, the complete variable domain is DGGITQSPKYLFRKEGQNVTLSCEQNLNHDAMYWYRQDPGQGLRLIYYSQIVNDFQKGDIAEGYSVSREKKESFPLTVTSAQKNPTAFYLCASSRSQGAGDTEAFFGQGTRLTVV.

This chain joins TRBV5-6 and TRBJ1-1, with a possible D match to TRBD1 (6 bases). This CDR3 is built from 15 residues. The germline V and J ends were trimmed by 2 bases and 8 bases, with 19 bases remaining between them. Germline loops: CDR1 SGHDT, CDR2 YYEEEE. The CDR3 spells CASSLQGQPLAEAFF. As DNA, the CDR3 is TGTGCCAGCAGCTTACAAGGACAGCCTTTAGCCGAAGCTTTCTTT.

CDR3 in DNA: TGTGCCAGCAGCTTAACCGCAGGGAGGAATTCACCCCTCCACTTT. It translates to CASSLTAGRNSPLHF. This rearrangement joins TRBV7-3 to TRBJ1-6, with D possibly being TRBD1 (5 bases). The V end lost 0 bases, the J end lost 7 bases, and 10 bases lay between the germline ends. This CDR3 comprises 15 residues. Germline loops: CDR1 SGHTA, CDR2 FQGTGA.

The V gene is TRBV6-4, the J gene TRBJ2-3; no clear D gene. The V gene lost 2 bases and the J gene lost 2 bases, with 11 bases spanning the gap. CDR1 MRHNA and CDR2 SNTAGT come from the germline V gene. The length of the CDR3 is 15 residues. The CDR3: CASSDGAGPTDTQYF. The CDR3 DNA is TGTGCCAGCAGTGACGGCGCAGGTCCCACAGATACGCAGTATTTT.

The chain couples TRBV6-5 to TRBJ2-2, with D perhaps matching TRBD1 (6 bases). Trimming pared 7 bases from V and 3 bases from J, leaving 9 bases between. Germline lookup yields CDR1 MNHEY and CDR2 SVGAGI. The length of the CDR3 is 13 residues. CDR3 sequence: CASKNRDTGELFF. The CDR3 bases are TGTGCCAGCAAAAACAGGGACACCGGGGAGCTGTTTTTT.

The rearrangement links TRBV6-6 to TRBJ2-1; 11 nucleotides agree with TRBD2. Per the germline V gene, CDR1 is MNHNY and CDR2 is SVGAGI (reference sequence). Germline trimming cut 6 bases from V and 5 bases from J; bases unmatched to any gene: 6. This CDR3 has 15 residues. CDR3 amino acids: CASSSGTSGHNEQFF. CDR3 nucleotide sequence: TGTGCCAGCAGCTCCGGGACTAGCGGTCACAATGAGCAGTTCTTC.

The chain carries TRBV28 and TRBJ1-1, with TRBD1 identical over 9 bases. CDR3 length equals 15 residues. J was trimmed by 4 bases and V by 5 bases; bases with no gene match: 8. Germline-derived CDR1 and CDR2 are MDHEN and SYDVKM. The CDR3 DNA reads as TGTGCCAGCAGTACTAACAGGGGGCCAGGCACTGAAGCTTTCTTT. It is translated as CASSTNRGPGTEAFF.

This clone was detected many times. This sequence joins TRBV28 and TRBJ1-2; D gene ambiguous. V was clipped by 7 bases and J by 2 bases, with 8 bases between them. CDR3 length: 12 amino acids. In germline, CDR1 is MDHEN, CDR2 SYDVKM. The CDR3 protein is CASTPKNYGYTF. Here the CDR3 DNA reads TGTGCCAGCACCCCTAAAAACTATGGCTACACCTTC.

V and J are TRBV10-3 and TRBJ1-4; a weak D match, TRBD1 (6 bases). This CDR3 is 13 amino acids long. Germline-derived CDR1 and CDR2 are ENHRY and SYGVKD. Trimming stripped 8 bases from V and 4 bases from J, with 11 bases between. Written as DNA, the CDR3 is TGTGCCATCGGGGGGGCTGTTAATGAAAAACTGTTTTTT. Amino acid sequence: CAIGGAVNEKLFF.

The chain joins TRBV5-6 to TRBJ2-3; D might be TRBD2 (6 bases). The CDR3 runs 15 residues. Trimming removed 4 bases at V and 0 bases at J, with 12 bases between. CDR1 is SGHDT, CDR2 YYEEEE, per germline. CDR3 in amino acids: CASSPYSGSTDTQYF. The CDR3 coding sequence is TGTGCCAGCAGCCCCTATAGCGGTAGCACAGATACGCAGTATTTT.